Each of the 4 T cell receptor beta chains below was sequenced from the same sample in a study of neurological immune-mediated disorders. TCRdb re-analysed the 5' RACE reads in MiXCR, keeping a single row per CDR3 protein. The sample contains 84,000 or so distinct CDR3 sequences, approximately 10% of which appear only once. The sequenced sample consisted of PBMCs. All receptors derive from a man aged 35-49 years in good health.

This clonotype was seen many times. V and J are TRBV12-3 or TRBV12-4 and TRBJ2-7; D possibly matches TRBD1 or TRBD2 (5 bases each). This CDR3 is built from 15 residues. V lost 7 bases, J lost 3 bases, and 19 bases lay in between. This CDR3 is CASTLQLQGVYEQYF. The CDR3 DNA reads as TGTGCCAGCACCCTTCAACTTCAGGGAGTCTACGAGCAGTACTTC.

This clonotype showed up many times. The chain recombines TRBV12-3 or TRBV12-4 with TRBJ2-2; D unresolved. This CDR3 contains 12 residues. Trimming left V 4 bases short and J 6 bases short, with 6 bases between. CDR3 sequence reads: CASSSLPGELFF. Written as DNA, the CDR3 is TGTGCCAGCAGTTCCCTCCCCGGGGAGCTGTTTTTT.

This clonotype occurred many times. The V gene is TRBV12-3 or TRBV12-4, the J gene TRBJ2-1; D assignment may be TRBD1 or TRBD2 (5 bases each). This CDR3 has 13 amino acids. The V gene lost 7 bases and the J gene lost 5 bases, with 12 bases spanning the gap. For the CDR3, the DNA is TGTGCCAGCACCTATATGGGACACAATGAGCAGTTCTTC. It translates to CASTYMGHNEQFF.

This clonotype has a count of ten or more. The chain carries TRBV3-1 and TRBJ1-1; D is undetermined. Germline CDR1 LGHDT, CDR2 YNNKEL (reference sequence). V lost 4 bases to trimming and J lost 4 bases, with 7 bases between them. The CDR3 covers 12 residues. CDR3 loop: CASSPTGTEAFF. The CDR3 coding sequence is TGTGCCAGCAGCCCTACGGGCACTGAAGCTTTCTTT.